This record covers a single TCR beta chain. Its antigen is not yet known. Base-call qualities are not available, and no considerably larger clone is one nucleotide away. Participants in the prospective study were aged 18 to 89 years, lived in about two dozen United States geographic areas, and enrolled through a virtual design. In the prospective study, cohorts were assigned on the basis of participant-reported clinical history obtained from a screening survey and a study questionnaire. For ImmuneRACE Cohort 3, a participant was defined as recovered based on two consecutive negative NP/OP PCR tests, clearance by a healthcare professional, or resolution of symptoms. In the prospective study, mobile phlebotomists collected whole blood, serum and a nasopharyngeal or oropharyngeal swab from each participant. Additional blood draws and questionnaires over a 2-month period could optionally be provided by prospective study participants. Before DNA extraction, blood samples from the prospective study were shipped at room temperature or frozen.

These data belong to a study of blood T cell repertoires in COVID-19 (dated by TCRdb to about 2020). Study-wide context: Samples from collaborators originated in the United States, Italy and Spain and spanned both the acute and convalescent phases of COVID-19. The repertoires were released in a freely available public database intended as a resource for research on the immune response to SARS-CoV-2. The prospective study material was composed of cDNA or gDNA derived from T cells, B-cell-depleted T cells, or PBMCs. Deeply sampled blood TCRbeta repertoires from subjects exposed to, actively infected with, or recovered from COVID-19 were included in the dataset. The samples were drawn from the first 160 participants of the ongoing ImmuneRACE study and from some 1,300 subjects provided by 6 global collaborators. The sample metadata nearly always contained a de-identified subject ID, COVID-19 status, age in years and sex. HLA class I and class II types, where available, came from metadata supplied by the sample provider rather than from assay-based typing. General study outcomes and caveats: The amount of clinical and demographic metadata varied by source and participant and was provided uncurated.

The immunoSEQ Assay, a bias-controlled multiplex PCR, was used to amplify TCRbeta CDR3 regions from genomic DNA. The authors processed their data as follows. Within the assay, amplification of reference gene primers was used to estimate how many nucleated cells each sample contained. To quantify the absolute abundance of each unique TCRbeta CDR3 rearrangement, sequence reads were collapsed and filtered. Productive Simpson clonality was computed per sample as the square root of Simpson's diversity index over productive rearrangements. Entries here come from immuneACCESS through TCRdb and include only in-frame sequences with V and J called. Some clones fail to appear in such tables; in the studies checked, an unresolved V gene covers under half of the shortfall, and the cause of the remainder is unknown. Clone size and V and J calls were adopted from that table, with D and trimming inferred from the DNA. This sample comprises 200,000 to 250,000 clones, about 84% of them detected only once. Of the sample, around 2% is held by the ten largest clones.

At the junction V is shortened by 4 bases and J by 6 bases; bases outside the gene matches: 9. CDR1 and CDR2, looked up from the germline V gene, are KGHDR and SFDVKD. Inclusive of the bounding cysteine and phenylalanine, the CDR3 is 17 residues long. The kept DNA is CDR3 alone, 51 bases in frame from the first base. The chain is made from TRBV24-1 and TRBJ2-3, with 13 bases in between that match TRBD2. Sequenced input: PBMCs or T cells enriched from blood (not recorded which). This sequence was found in a man aged 60 to 75 who had recovered from COVID-19. In nucleotide form, the sequence is TGTGCCACCAGTGAGGGGACTAGCGGGGCTCGGGGGGATACGCAGTATTTT. Its amino acids are CATSEGTSGARGDTQYF.